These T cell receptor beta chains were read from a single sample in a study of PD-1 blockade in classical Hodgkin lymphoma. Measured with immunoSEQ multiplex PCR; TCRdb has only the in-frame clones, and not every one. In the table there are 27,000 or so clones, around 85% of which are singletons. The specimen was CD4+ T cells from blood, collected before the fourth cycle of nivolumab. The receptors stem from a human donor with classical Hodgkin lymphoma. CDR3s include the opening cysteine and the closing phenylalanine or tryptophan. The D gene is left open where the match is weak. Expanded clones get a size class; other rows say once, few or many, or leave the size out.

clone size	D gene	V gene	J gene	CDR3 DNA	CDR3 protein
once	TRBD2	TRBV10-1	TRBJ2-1	TGCGCCAGCAGTGACCCGGGACTAGCCTACAATGAGCAGTTCTTC	CASSDPGLAYNEQFF
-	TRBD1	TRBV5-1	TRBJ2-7	TGCGCCAGCAGCTTGGCAGGGACAGGAAGGAAAGCCGCCTACGAGCAGTACTTC	CASSLAGTGRKAAYEQYF
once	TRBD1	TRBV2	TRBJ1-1	TGTGCCAGCTACGGACAGGGTGGTAACACTGAAGCTTTCTTT	CASYGQGGNTEAFF
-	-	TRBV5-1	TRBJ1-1	TGCGCCAGCAGCGCGGGACAAGCGAACACTGAAGCTTTCTTT	CASSAGQANTEAFF
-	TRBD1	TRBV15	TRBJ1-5	TGTGCCACCAGCAGATCAGGGGGAAGTGGCAATCAGCCCCAGCATTTT	CATSRSGGSGNQPQHF
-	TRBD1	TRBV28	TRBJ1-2	TGTGCCAGCAGCCAGGACAGGGCCTATGGCTACACCTTC	CASSQDRAYGYTF
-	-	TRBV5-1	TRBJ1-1	TGCGCCAGCAGCTTGGGACTGGGGACAAGAAACACTGAAGCTTTCTTT	CASSLGLGTRNTEAFF
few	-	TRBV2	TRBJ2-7	TGTGCCAGCAGTGGTCTTGAGCAGTACTTC	CASSGLEQYF
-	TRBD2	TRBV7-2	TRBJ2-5	TGTGCCAGCAGCGCCCAAGGGGCTAGCGGGAGCAAAGAGACCCAGTACTTC	CASSAQGASGSKETQYF
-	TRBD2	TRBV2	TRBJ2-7	TGTGCCACCCATAGCGGGAGTCGTAACGAGCAGTACTTC	CATHSGSRNEQYF
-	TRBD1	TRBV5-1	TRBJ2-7	TGCGCCAGCAGCCCCGAAGGGGGCGCGGGGCAGTACTTC	CASSPEGGAGQYF
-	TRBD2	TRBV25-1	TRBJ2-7	TGTGCCAGCACTAAAGGGGCTAGCGGGAGCTACGAGCAGTACTTC	CASTKGASGSYEQYF
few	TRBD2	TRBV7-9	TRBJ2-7	TGTGCCAGCAGCCCGGGACTATACTACGAGCAGTACTTC	CASSPGLYYEQYF
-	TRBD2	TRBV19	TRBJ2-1	TGTGCCAGTAGGGGGACTAGCGGGCGATACAATGAGCAGTTCTTC	CASRGTSGRYNEQFF
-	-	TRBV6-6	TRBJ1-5	TGTGCCAGCAGGACCCCGGACGGTCAGCCCCAGCATTTT	CASRTPDGQPQHF
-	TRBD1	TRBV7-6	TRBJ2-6	TGTGCCAGCAGCCGAATACCGGGACAGGGGATCGGGGCCAACGTCCTGACTTTC	CASSRIPGQGIGANVLTF
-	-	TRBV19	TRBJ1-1	TGTGCCAGTACAGGACGGACCATGAACACTGAAGCTTTCTTT	CASTGRTMNTEAFF